The next 17 T cell receptor beta chains were all read from a single sample in a study of blood T cell repertoires in COVID-19. Profiling relied on immunoSEQ multiplex PCR, and the TCRdb table lists in-frame clones only, not all of them. The sample records 300,000 to 450,000 clones, more than 70% being singletons. Source material: peripheral blood. All receptors derive from a woman aged 25 to 39 with COVID-19, enrolled during active disease.

The chain employs TRBV6-5 and TRBJ2-3, with D maybe TRBD1 (5 bases). Germline V gene data show CDR1 as MNHEY and CDR2 as SVGAGI. The ends were cut back, 7 bases at V and 2 bases at J, with 16 bases in the middle. This CDR3 is built from 15 residues. The CDR3 reads CASNPGASLTDTQYF. The CDR3, as DNA: TGTGCCAGCAACCCTGGGGCTTCTCTCACAGATACGCAGTATTTT.

This chain joins TRBV7-2 and TRBJ1-1, with D possibly being TRBD1 (6 bases). The germline gives CDR1 SGHTA, CDR2 FQGNSA. V was clipped by 1 base and J by 4 bases, with 10 bases between them. The length of the CDR3 is 14 residues. CDR3 coding DNA: TGTGCCAGCAGCTTAGAGGTCAGGGGCACTGAAGCTTTCTTT. It specifies CASSLEVRGTEAFF.

This chain joins TRBV20-1 and TRBJ1-5, with a weak D call TRBD1 (5 bases). The CDR3 totals 16 residues. V gave up 3 bases and J gave up 1 base, with 16 bases separating them. Germline-derived CDR1 and CDR2 are DFQATT and SNEGSKA (reference sequence). The CDR3 coding sequence is TGCAGTGCTAGTAAGGGGTGGCGGCTGAGCAATCAGCCCCAGCATTTT. It yields the protein CSASKGWRLSNQPQHF.

J is TRBJ2-1 and V is TRBV7-9, with 8 positions matching TRBD1. The germline V gene has CDR1 SEHNR and CDR2 FQNEAQ (reference sequence). The CDR3 is 15 amino acids. Germline trimming cut 5 bases from V and 1 base from J; bases unmatched to any gene: 4. DNA of the CDR3: TGTGCCAGCAGCCACGACAGGGGATCCTACAATGAGCAGTTCTTC. It translates to CASSHDRGSYNEQFF.

The chain joins TRBV10-1 to TRBJ1-5, with D unresolved. The V gene lost 6 bases and the J gene lost 4 bases, with 10 bases spanning the gap. The V gene's germline CDR1 is WNHNN and CDR2 SYGVQD (reference sequence). The CDR3 sequence is 13 residues long. The CDR3 region is CASSDSLNQPQHF. CDR3 bases: TGCGCCAGCAGCGACTCTCTAAATCAGCCCCAGCATTTT.

This chain links TRBV7-2 with TRBJ2-3; D gene ambiguous. V was pared by 1 base and J by 4 bases, with 9 bases between. Germline loops: CDR1 SGHTA, CDR2 FQGNSA. This CDR3 is 14 amino acids long. The CDR3, as DNA: TGTGCCAGCAGCTTAGGACGGAGCGCAGATACGCAGTATTTT. Protein product: CASSLGRSADTQYF. Full variable domain (missing parts from reference TRBV7-2 and TRBJ2-3): GAGVSQSPSNKVTEKGKDVELRCDPISGHTALYWYRQSLGQGLEFLIYFQGNSAPDKSGLPSDRFSAERTGGSVSTLTIQRTQQEDSAVYLCASSLGRSADTQYFGPGTRLTVL.

V and J are TRBV5-6 and TRBJ1-2; D gene ambiguous. This CDR3 has 11 residues. From germline, CDR1 is SGHDT and CDR2 YYEEEE. V was pared by 6 bases and J by 6 bases, with 9 bases between. For the CDR3, the DNA is TGTGCCAGCACCGGTAATCATGGCTACACCTTC. It translates to CASTGNHGYTF.

V usage is TRBV24-1 and J usage is TRBJ2-7, with 12 positions matching TRBD1. This CDR3 has 18 residues. Germline loops: CDR1 KGHDR, CDR2 SFDVKD. The junction had 9 bases not matched to a gene; V was cut back by 4 bases and J by 0 bases. CDR3 coding DNA: TGTGCCACCAGTGACCCGAAGTCGGGACAGGGGGCCTCCTACGAGCAGTACGTC. Its protein is CATSDPKSGQGASYEQYV.

This chain uses TRBV9 with TRBJ2-3; the match to TRBD2 covers 9 bases. The trim removed 3 bases at V and 4 bases at J, leaving 6 bases unmatched. This CDR3 contains 15 residues. Germline V CDR1 and CDR2: SGDLS, YYNGEE. The CDR3 reads CASSAAGGRADTQYF. Written as DNA, the CDR3 is TGTGCCAGCAGCGCAGCGGGGGGCCGGGCAGATACGCAGTATTTT.

The rearrangement links TRBV11-3 to TRBJ1-5; D might be TRBD1 (6 bases). The CDR3 is made up of 16 amino acids. The germline V gene has CDR1 SGHNT and CDR2 YENEEA. V lost 0 bases and J lost 0, with 9 bases in between. The CDR3 nucleotides are TGTGCCAGCAGCTTAGAAGGGGGGGTTAGCAATCAGCCCCAGCATTTT. Translating it yields CASSLEGGVSNQPQHF. The variable domain in full, completed from reference TRBV11-3 and TRBJ1-5, reads EAGVVQSPRYKIIEKKQPVAFWCNPISGHNTLYWYLQNLGQGPELLIRYENEEAVDDSQLPKDRFSAERLKGVDSTLKIQPAELGDSAVYLCASSLEGGVSNQPQHFGDGTRLSIL.

This chain links TRBV14 with TRBJ2-7, with D possibly matching TRBD2 (6 bases). The germline CDR1 and CDR2 sequences are SGHDN and FVKESK. The CDR3 has 15 amino acids. Trimming pared 1 base from V and 2 bases from J, leaving 12 bases between. The CDR3: CASSQALAGPYEQYV. CDR3 bases: TGTGCCAGCAGCCAAGCTCTCGCGGGACCCTACGAGCAGTACGTC.

The chain employs TRBV19 and TRBJ2-3; 7 nucleotides line up with TRBD1. Germline-derived CDR1 and CDR2 are LNHDA and SQIVND (reference sequence). V trimming: 5 bases; J trimming: 6 bases; junction bases outside the gene matches: 8. The CDR3 contains 14 residues. The chain's CDR3 is CASSPHRGTDTQYF. Here the CDR3 DNA reads TGTGCCAGTAGTCCCCACAGGGGAACCGATACGCAGTATTTT.

This clone was found once. This rearrangement joins TRBV18 to TRBJ2-4; 10 positions match TRBD2. The CDR3 consists of 16 residues. The germline V gene has CDR1 KGHSH and CDR2 LQKENI. After removal of 2 bases from V and 9 bases from J, the junction contained 10 bases not matched to a gene. CDR3 amino acids: CASSPSSSGGGGIQYF. In DNA form, the CDR3 reads TGTGCCAGCTCACCAAGTTCTAGCGGGGGCGGCGGCATTCAGTACTTC.

The chain combines TRBV7-9 with TRBJ2-7; 11 nucleotides match TRBD2. Germline V gene data show CDR1 as SEHNR and CDR2 as FQNEAQ (reference sequence). The junction had 7 bases not matched to a gene; V was cut back by 1 base and J by 5 bases. CDR3 length equals 16 residues. This CDR3 reads CASSLGKLTSGNEQYV. In DNA, the CDR3 is TGTGCCAGCAGCTTAGGAAAACTGACTAGCGGGAACGAGCAGTACGTC.

This sequence joins TRBV7-9 and TRBJ2-2, with TRBD2 matching 11 bases. Germline values: CDR1 SEHNR, CDR2 FQNEAQ (reference sequence). V was pared by 3 bases and J by 1 base, with 1 base of the junction left unmatched. The CDR3 is 16 amino acids. The CDR3 protein is CASSFGLAGNTGELFF. The CDR3 bases are TGTGCCAGCAGCTTCGGACTAGCGGGGAACACCGGGGAGCTGTTTTTT.

V is TRBV30 and J is TRBJ1-2; 7 bases map to TRBD1. The V segment lost 0 bases and the J segment 7 bases; nucleotides outside the gene matches: 5. The CDR3 runs to 13 residues. Germline CDR1 GTSNPN, CDR2 SVGIG (reference sequence). The CDR3 spells CAWSVFEGAGYTF. Written as DNA, the CDR3 is TGTGCCTGGAGTGTATTCGAGGGGGCTGGCTACACCTTC.

V and J are TRBV7-2 and TRBJ2-5, with TRBD2 matching over 10 bases. Germline V gene lookup returns CDR1 SGHTA and CDR2 FQGNSA. V shed 2 bases and J 4 bases; nucleotides not matched to a gene: 4. The CDR3 length is 15 residues. The CDR3 region is CASSLPAGGVETQYF. Written as DNA, the CDR3 is TGTGCCAGCAGCTTACCAGCGGGGGGGGTAGAGACCCAGTACTTC.